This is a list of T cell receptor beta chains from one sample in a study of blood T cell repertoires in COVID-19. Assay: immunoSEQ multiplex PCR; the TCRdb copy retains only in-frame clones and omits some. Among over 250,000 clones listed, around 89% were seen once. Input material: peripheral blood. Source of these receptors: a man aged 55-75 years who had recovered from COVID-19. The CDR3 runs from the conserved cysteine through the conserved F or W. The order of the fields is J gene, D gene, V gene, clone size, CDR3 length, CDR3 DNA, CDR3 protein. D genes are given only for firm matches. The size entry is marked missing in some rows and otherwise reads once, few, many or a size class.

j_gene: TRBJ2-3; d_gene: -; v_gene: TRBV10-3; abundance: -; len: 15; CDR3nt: TGTGCCATCAGGGGAGGACCACCTAGCACAGATACGCAGTATTTT; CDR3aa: CAIRGGPPSTDTQYF
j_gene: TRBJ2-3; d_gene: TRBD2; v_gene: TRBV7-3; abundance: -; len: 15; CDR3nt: TGTGCCAGCAGCTTCGGCGGGGGTGACACAGATACGCAGTATTTT; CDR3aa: CASSFGGGDTDTQYF
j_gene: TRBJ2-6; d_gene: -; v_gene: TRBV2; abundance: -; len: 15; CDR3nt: TGTGCCAGCAGTGGACAGAGCTCTGGGGCCAACGTCCTGACTTTC; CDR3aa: CASSGQSSGANVLTF
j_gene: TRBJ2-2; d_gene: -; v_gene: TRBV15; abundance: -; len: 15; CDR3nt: TGTGCCACCAGCCCCTCTAGGGCGGGGTCCGGGGAGCTGTTTTTT; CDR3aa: CATSPSRAGSGELFF
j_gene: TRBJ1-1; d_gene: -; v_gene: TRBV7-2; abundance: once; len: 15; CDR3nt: TGTGCCAGCAGCCTGGGAGGGGCCCTGAACACTGAAGCTTTCTTT; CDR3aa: CASSLGGALNTEAFF
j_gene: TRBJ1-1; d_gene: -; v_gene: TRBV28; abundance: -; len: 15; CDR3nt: TGTGCCAGCAGGAACAGGGCCAGGTGGGACACTGAAGCTTTCTTT; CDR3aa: CASRNRARWDTEAFF
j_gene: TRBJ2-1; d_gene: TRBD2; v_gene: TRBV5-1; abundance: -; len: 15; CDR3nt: TGCGCCAGCAGCTTGGATGGGACTAGCGGGGATGAGCAGTTCTTC; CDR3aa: CASSLDGTSGDEQFF
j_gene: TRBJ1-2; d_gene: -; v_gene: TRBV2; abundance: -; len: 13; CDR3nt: TGTGCCAGCAGTGAAGGGACAGACTATGGCTACACCTTC; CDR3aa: CASSEGTDYGYTF
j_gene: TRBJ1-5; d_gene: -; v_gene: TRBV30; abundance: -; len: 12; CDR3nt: TGTGCCTGGAGTGTAGCCCTGCAGCCCCAGCATTTT; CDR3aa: CAWSVALQPQHF
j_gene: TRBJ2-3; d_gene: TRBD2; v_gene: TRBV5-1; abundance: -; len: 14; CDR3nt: TGCGCCAGCAGCGCGGGGGTTGTCACAGATACGCAGTATTTT; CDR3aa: CASSAGVVTDTQYF
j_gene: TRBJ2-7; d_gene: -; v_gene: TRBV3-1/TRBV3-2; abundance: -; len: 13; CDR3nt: TGTGCCAGCAGCCAACCGGCGGCAGTTGAGCAGTACTTC; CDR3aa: CASSQPAAVEQYF
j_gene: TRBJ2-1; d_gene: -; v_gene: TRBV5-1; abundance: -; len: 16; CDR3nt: TGCGCCAGCAGCCCGACTTCGTCCTCTTCCTACAATGAGCAGTTCTTC; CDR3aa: CASSPTSSSSYNEQFF
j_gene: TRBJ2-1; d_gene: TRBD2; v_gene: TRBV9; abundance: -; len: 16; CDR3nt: TGTGCCAGCAGCCCCCGGAGCGGGGGCGACTACAATGAGCAGTTCTTC; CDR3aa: CASSPRSGGDYNEQFF
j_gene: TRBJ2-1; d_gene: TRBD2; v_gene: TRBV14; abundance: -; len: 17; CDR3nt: TGTGCCAGCAGCCTCACCCTACTAGCGGGGCCCTACAATGAGCAGTTCTTC; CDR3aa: CASSLTLLAGPYNEQFF
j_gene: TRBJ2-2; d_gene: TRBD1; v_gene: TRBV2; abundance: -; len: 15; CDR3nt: TGTGCCAGCAGTCCACGGGACAGGGTAACCGGGGAGCTGTTTTTT; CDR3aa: CASSPRDRVTGELFF
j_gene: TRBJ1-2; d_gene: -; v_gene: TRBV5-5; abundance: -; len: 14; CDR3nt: TGTGCCAGCAGCTTGGTTACATCTAACTATGGCTACACCTTC; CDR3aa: CASSLVTSNYGYTF
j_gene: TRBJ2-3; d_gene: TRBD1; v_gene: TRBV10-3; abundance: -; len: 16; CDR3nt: TGTGCCATCCAAGGACAGGGGCTTCCTTCGACAGATACGCAGTATTTT; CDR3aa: CAIQGQGLPSTDTQYF
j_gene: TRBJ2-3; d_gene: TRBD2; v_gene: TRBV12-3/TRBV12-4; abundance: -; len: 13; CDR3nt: TGTGCCAGCAGCCCAAGGACTAGCGGGAAGCAGTATTTT; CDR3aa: CASSPRTSGKQYF
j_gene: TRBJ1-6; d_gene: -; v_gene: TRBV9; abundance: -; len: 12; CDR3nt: TGTGCCAGCAGCGCGGGTGAGGGACTACTCCACTTT; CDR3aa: CASSAGEGLLHF
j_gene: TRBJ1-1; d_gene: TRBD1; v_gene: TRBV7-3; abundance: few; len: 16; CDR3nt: TGTGCCAGCAGCTCCTTACCGGGACAGGGAGGGACTGAAGCTTTCTTT; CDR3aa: CASSSLPGQGGTEAFF
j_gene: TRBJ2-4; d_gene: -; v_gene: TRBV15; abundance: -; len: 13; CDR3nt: TGTGCCACCAGCAGAGACAGGGGTGACATTCAGTACTTC; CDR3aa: CATSRDRGDIQYF
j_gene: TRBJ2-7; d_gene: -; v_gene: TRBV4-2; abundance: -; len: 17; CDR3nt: TGTGCCAGCAGCCAAGCCCCCCCTGGGTCAGGGTCCTACGAGCAGTACTTC; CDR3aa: CASSQAPPGSGSYEQYF
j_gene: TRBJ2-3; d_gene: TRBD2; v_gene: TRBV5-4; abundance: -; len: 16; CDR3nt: TGTGCCAGCAGCAAAGGGACTAGACAGTCCACAGATACGCAGTATTTT; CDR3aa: CASSKGTRQSTDTQYF
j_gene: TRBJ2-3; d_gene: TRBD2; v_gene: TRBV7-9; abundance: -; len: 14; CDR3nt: TGTGCCAGCATCCCCCCGGGGGGGCGGGATACGCAGTATTTT; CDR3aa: CASIPPGGRDTQYF
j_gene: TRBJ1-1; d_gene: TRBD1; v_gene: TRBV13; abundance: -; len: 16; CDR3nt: TGTGCCAGCAGCTTAATGACAGGGGAGGTCTTCGCTGAAGCTTTCTTT; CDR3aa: CASSLMTGEVFAEAFF
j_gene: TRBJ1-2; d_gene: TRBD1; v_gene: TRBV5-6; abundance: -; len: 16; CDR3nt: TGTGCCAGCAGCTTGGCCGGGGACAGTCGGGGCTATGGCTACACCTTC; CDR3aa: CASSLAGDSRGYGYTF
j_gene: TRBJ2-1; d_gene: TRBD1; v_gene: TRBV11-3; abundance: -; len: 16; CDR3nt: TGTGCCAGCAGCCCCGGGACAGCTAGCTCCTACAATGAGCAGTTCTTC; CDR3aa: CASSPGTASSYNEQFF
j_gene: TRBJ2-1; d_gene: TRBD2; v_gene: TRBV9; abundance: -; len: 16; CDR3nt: TGTGCCAGCAGCGTAGGATCTAGCGGGGGGGTTAATGAGCAGTTCTTC; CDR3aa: CASSVGSSGGVNEQFF
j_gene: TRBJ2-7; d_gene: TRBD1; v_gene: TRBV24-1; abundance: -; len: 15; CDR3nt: TGTGCCACCAGTGGGTGGACAGGGGGCGGCTACGAGCAGTACTTC; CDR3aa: CATSGWTGGGYEQYF
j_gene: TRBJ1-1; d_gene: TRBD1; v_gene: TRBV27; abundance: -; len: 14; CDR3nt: TGTGCCAGCAGTTTAGGGCGGACAGGGACTGAAGCTTTCTTT; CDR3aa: CASSLGRTGTEAFF
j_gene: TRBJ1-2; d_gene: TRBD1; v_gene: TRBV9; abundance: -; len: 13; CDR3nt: TGTGCCAGCAGCGTAGGGACAGGGGTTGGCTACACCTTC; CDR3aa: CASSVGTGVGYTF
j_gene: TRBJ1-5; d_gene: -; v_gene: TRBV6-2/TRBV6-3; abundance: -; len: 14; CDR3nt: TGTGCCAGCAGTCCCGTAGGGGCGGTTCAGCCCCAGCATTTT; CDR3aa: CASSPVGAVQPQHF
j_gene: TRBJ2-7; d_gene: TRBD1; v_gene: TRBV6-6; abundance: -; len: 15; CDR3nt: TGTGCCAGCAGTATTACCGGGACAGGGGGCGTCGAGCAGTACTTC; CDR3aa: CASSITGTGGVEQYF
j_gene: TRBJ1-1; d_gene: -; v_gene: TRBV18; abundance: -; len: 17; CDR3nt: TGTGCCAGCTCACCACGCAAGGTGGGCCATCAGAACACTGAAGCTTTCTTT; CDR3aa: CASSPRKVGHQNTEAFF
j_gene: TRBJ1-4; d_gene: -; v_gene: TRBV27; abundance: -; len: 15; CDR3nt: TGTGCCAGCAGTCTCTCCAGGGCAACTAATGAAAAACTGTTTTTT; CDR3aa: CASSLSRATNEKLFF
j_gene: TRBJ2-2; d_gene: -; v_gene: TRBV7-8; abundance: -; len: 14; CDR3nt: TGTGCCAGCAAGCTTAGCGGTGGGACCGGGGAGCTGTTTTTT; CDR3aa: CASKLSGGTGELFF
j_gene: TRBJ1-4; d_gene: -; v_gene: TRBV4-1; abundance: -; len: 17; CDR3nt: TGCGCCAGCAGCCTCAGGGGTCAGTTCGGACCTAATGAAAAACTGTTTTTT; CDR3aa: CASSLRGQFGPNEKLFF
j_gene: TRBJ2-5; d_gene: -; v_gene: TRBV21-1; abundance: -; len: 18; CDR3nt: TGTGCCAGCAGCAAAGGTGGAGCCGGGACAGGGTCCCAAGAGACCCAGTACTTC; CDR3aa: CASSKGGAGTGSQETQYF
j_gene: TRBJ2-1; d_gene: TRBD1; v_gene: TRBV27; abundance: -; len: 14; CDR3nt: TGTGCCAGCCGTCGGGACAGAAGTTACAATGAGCAGTTCTTC; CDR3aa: CASRRDRSYNEQFF
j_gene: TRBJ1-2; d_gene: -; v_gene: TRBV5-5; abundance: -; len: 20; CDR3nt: TGTGCCAGCAGCTTTTTGGCGGTGGGCAAAAACCAGGGGCCTAACTATGGCTACACCTTC; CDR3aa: CASSFLAVGKNQGPNYGYTF
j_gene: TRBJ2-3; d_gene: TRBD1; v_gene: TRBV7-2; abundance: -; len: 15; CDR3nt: TGTGCCAGCAGCACCCGGGACAGGGGGGCAGATACGCAGTATTTT; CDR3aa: CASSTRDRGADTQYF
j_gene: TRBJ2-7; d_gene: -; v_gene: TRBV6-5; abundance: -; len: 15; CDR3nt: TGTGCCAGCAGAAGATATAGCGATTGTGGGTACGAGCAGTACTTC; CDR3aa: CASRRYSDCGYEQYF
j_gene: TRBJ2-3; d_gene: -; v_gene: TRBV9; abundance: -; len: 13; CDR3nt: TGTGCCAGTGGGACTTCTAGCACAGATACGCAGTATTTT; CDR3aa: CASGTSSTDTQYF
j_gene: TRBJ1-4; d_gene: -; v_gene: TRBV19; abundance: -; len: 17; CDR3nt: TGTGCCAGTAGCCGACAACCCCTTGTCGGGGCTAATGAAAAACTGTTTTTT; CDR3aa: CASSRQPLVGANEKLFF
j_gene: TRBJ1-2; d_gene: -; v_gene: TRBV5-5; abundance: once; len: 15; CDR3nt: TGTGCCAGCAGCTATATGGAGGCCGGAGAGGATGGCTACACCTTC; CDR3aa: CASSYMEAGEDGYTF
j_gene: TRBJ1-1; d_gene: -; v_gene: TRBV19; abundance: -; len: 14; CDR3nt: TGTGCCAGTAGTATTTTTTCCGGGGACACTGAAGCTTTCTTT; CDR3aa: CASSIFSGDTEAFF
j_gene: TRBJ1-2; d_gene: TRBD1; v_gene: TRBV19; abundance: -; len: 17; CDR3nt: TGTGCCAGTAGTATCATCTTACGGCAGACAGGGAACTATGGCTACACCTTC; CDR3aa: CASSIILRQTGNYGYTF
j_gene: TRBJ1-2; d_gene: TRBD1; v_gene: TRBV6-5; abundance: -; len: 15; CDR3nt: TGTGCCAGCAGTTATGGGGGTACAGGGGGCGGTGGCTACACCTTC; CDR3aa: CASSYGGTGGGGYTF
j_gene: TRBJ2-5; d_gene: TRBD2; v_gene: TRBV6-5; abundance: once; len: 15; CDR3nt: TGTGCCAGCGGACTAGCGGGGGGGCTAAGGGAGACCCAGTACTTC; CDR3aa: CASGLAGGLRETQYF